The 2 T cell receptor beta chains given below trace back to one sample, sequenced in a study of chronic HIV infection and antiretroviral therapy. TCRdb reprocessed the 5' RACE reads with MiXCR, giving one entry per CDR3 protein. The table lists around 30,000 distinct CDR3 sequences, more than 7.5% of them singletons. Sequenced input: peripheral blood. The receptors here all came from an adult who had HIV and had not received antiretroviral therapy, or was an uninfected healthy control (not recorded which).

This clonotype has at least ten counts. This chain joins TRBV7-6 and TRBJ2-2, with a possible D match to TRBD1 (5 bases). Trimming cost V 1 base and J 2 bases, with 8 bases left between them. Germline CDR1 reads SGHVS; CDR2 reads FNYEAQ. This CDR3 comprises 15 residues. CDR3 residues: CASSLGGSNTGELFF. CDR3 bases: TGTGCCAGCAGCTTAGGGGGCAGCAACACCGGGGAGCTGTTTTTT.

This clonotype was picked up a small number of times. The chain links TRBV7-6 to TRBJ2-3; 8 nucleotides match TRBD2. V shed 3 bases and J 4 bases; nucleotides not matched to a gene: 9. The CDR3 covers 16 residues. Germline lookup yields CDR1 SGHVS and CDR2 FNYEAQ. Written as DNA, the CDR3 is TGTGCCAGCAGCTTGGGAGCGGGAGTAGTGTCAGATACGCAGTATTTT. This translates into CASSLGAGVVSDTQYF. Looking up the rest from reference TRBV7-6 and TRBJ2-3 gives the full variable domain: GAGVSQSPRYKVTKRGQDVALRCDPISGHVSLYWYRQALGQGPEFLTYFNYEAQQDKSGLPNDRFSAERPEGSISTLTIQRTEQRDSAMYRCASSLGAGVVSDTQYFGPGTRLTVL.